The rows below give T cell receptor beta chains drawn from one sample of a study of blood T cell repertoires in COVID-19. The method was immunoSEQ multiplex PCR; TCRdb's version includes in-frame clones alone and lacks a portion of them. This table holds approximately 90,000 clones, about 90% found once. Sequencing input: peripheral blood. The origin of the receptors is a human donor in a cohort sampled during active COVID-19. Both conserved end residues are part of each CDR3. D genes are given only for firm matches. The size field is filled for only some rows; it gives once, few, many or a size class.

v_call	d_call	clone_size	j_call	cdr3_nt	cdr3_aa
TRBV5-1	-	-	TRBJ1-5	TGCGCCAGCAGCTTGGACGCGGATCAGCCCCAGCATTTT	CASSLDADQPQHF
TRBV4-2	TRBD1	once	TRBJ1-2	TGTGCCAGCAGCCAAGAGGGACAGACGAACTATGGCTACACCTTC	CASSQEGQTNYGYTF
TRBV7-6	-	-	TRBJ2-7	TGTGCCAGCAGCCTACAGGGTAACGGGCAGGTCCACGAGCAGTACTTC	CASSLQGNGQVHEQYF
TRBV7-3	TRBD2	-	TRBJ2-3	TGTGCCAGCAGCTCCCCTGTGCGGCGGGGGGCCGGAAATACGCAGTATTTT	CASSSPVRRGAGNTQYF
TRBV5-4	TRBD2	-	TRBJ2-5	TGTGCCAGCAGCTTTAGCGGGGTGCAAGAGACCCAGTACTTC	CASSFSGVQETQYF
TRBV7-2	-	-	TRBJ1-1	TGTGCCAGCAGTTTGAGGGGGAGCACTGAAGCTTTCTTT	CASSLRGSTEAFF
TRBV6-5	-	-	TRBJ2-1	TGTGCCAGCGGGCCCTACAATGAGCAGTTCTTC	CASGPYNEQFF
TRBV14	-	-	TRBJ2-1	TGTGCCAGCCAGGGGGGCGGCTCCTACAATGAGCAGTTCTTC	CASQGGGSYNEQFF
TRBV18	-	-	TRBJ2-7	TGTGCCAGCTCATCCGGGGCGGGGAATTCCTACGAGCAGTACTTC	CASSSGAGNSYEQYF
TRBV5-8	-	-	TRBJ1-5	TGTGCCAGCAGCCCGGCTTTCGGTAGCTCTGGCAATCAGCCCCAGCATTTT	CASSPAFGSSGNQPQHF
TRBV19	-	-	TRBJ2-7	TGTGCCAGTAGTATACGAAGGGGATCCTACGAGCAGTACTTC	CASSIRRGSYEQYF
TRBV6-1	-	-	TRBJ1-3	TGTGCCAGCAGTGTGGAGCGGGGGCAGAGCTCTGGAAACACCATATATTTT	CASSVERGQSSGNTIYF
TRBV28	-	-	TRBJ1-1	TGTGTAACGGGGAACACTGAAGCTTTCTTT	CVTGNTEAFF
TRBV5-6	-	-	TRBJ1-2	TGTGCCAGTTTCGATCCGGGACACTCCTCGGGCTACACCTTC	CASFDPGHSSGYTF
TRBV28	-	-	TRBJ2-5	TGTGCCAGCAGTTCGGGGGGCCGGGAGACCCAGTACTTC	CASSSGGRETQYF
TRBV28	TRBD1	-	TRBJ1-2	TGTGCCAGCAGTTCAGAGACAGGGAGGGGCTACACCTTC	CASSSETGRGYTF
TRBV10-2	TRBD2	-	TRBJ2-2	TGCGCCAGCAGGGGACTAGCGTCCGGGGAGCTGTTTTTT	CASRGLASGELFF
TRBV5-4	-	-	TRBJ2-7	TGTGCCAGCAGCTTGGGGGAAGGGGGCGAGCAGTACTTC	CASSLGEGGEQYF
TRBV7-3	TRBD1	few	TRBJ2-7	TGTGCCAGCAGCCACCGGGACAGGGCCCCCGGCGCGGAGCAGTACTTC	CASSHRDRAPGAEQYF
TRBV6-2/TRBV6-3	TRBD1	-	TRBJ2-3	TGTGCCAGCAGTTACGACAGGGGGCTAAGCACAGATACGCAGTATTTT	CASSYDRGLSTDTQYF
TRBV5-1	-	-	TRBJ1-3	TGCGCCAGCAGCTTCGACAGCTTCTCTGGAAACACCATATATTTT	CASSFDSFSGNTIYF
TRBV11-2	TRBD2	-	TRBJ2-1	TGTGCCAGCAGCTTAGTAGCGGGGGCGTACAATGAGCAGTTCTTC	CASSLVAGAYNEQFF
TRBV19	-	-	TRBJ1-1	TGTGCCACGACGCTAGGACAAGAGATGAACACTGAAGCTTTCTTT	CATTLGQEMNTEAFF
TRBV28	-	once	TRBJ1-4	TGTGCCAGCAGTTTTCCCCTTGAAAAACTGTTTTTT	CASSFPLEKLFF
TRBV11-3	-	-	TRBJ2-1	TGTGCCAGCAGCGACTCTATCCTGAGCTCCTACAATGAGCAGTTCTTC	CASSDSILSSYNEQFF
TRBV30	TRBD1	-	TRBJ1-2	TGTGCCTGGGGGGACAGGGAGATGCGGGGCTACACCTTC	CAWGDREMRGYTF
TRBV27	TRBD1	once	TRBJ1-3	TGTGCCAGCAGTCCTGGACAGGGCCCCTCTGGAAACACCATATATTTT	CASSPGQGPSGNTIYF
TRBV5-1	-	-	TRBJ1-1	TGCGCCAGCAGCTTGGGGAATGACTGGAGCACTGAAGCTTTCTTT	CASSLGNDWSTEAFF
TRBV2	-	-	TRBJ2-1	TGTGCCGGGGCCCCATCCTACAATGAGCAGTTCTTC	CAGAPSYNEQFF
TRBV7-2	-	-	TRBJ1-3	TGTGCCAGCAGCTTAGGGTACGCGAGCTCTGGAAACACCATATATTTT	CASSLGYASSGNTIYF
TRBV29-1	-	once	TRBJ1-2	TGCAGCGTTAGAAGGGGCAATCTAGATGGCTACACCTTC	CSVRRGNLDGYTF
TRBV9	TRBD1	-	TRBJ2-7	TGTGCCAGCAGCGCGAACCCACGGACAGGCGCAGACCAAATCGCCTACGAGCAGTACTTC	CASSANPRTGADQIAYEQYF
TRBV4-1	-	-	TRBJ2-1	TGCGCCAGCAGCCAAAGGGGGATAGTGGCAGGGAGCTACAATGAGCAGTTCTTC	CASSQRGIVAGSYNEQFF
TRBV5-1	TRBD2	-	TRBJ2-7	TGCGCCAGCAGCTCTAGCGGGGGATCATACGAGCAGTACTTC	CASSSSGGSYEQYF
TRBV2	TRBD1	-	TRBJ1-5	TGTGCCAGCCGACTACAGGGGGCTGGTCAGCCCCAGCATTTT	CASRLQGAGQPQHF
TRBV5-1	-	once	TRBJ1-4	TGCGCCAGCAGCTTGGGCCGGGGGGGAAGGGAAAAACTGTTTTTT	CASSLGRGGREKLFF
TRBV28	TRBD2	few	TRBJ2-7	TGTGCCAGCGATACTAGCGGGGGGCCGTACTACGAGCAGTACTTC	CASDTSGGPYYEQYF
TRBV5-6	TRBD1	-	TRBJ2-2	TGTGCCAGCAGCCTAACACAGGGGATCGGGGAGCTGTTTTTT	CASSLTQGIGELFF
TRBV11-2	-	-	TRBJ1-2	TGTGCCAGCAGCTCATTATTAGACAGTAACTATGGCTACACCTTC	CASSSLLDSNYGYTF
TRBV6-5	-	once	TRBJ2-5	TGTGCCAGCAGTTACGGCACAGGCCAAGAGACCCAGTACTTC	CASSYGTGQETQYF
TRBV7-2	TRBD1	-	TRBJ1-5	TGTGCCAGCAGCCCTGGGGGGGGACAGGGAACAACTCAGCCCCAGCATTTT	CASSPGGGQGTTQPQHF
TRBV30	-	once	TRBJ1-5	TGTGCCTGGAGTACAAGAGGGCAGCCCCAGCATTTT	CAWSTRGQPQHF
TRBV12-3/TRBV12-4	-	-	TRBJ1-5	TGTGCCAGCAGTTTAGGGGAGGGTCAGCCCCAGCATTTT	CASSLGEGQPQHF
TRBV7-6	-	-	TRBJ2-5	TGTGCCAGCAGCTTAGCGCCGGCAGGGATTATAGAGACCCAGTACTTC	CASSLAPAGIIETQYF
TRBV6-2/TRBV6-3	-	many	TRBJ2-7	TGTGCCAGCAGTTACCCCGAGCCCCCAGGGTTGCACGAGCAGTACTTC	CASSYPEPPGLHEQYF
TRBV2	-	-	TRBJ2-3	TGTGCCAGCACTAAGATGCCGGGTGGCCCGGATACGCAGTATTTT	CASTKMPGGPDTQYF
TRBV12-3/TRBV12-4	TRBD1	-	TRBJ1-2	TGTGCCAGCAGTCCCGGACAGGATGGCTACACCTTC	CASSPGQDGYTF
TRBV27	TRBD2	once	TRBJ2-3	TGTGCCAGCAGTTTCCGGCTACTAGCGGGGGGGCCAGATACGCAGTATTTT	CASSFRLLAGGPDTQYF
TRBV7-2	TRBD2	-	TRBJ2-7	TGTGCCAGCAGCTTCCTAGGACTAGCGTCGGACGAGCAGTACTTC	CASSFLGLASDEQYF
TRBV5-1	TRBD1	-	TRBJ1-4	TGCGCCAGCAGCTCCGGACAGGGACGCGAAAAACTGTTTTTT	CASSSGQGREKLFF
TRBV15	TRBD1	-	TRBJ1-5	TGTGCCACCAGCAGAGATCGGAGGGGGCTGGGGCGGGAGCCCCAGCATTTT	CATSRDRRGLGREPQHF